This T cell receptor beta chain was sequenced during a study of vaccination effects on CD4 cells after COVID-19 (dated by TCRdb to 2021 to 2024). At the level of the whole study: In the ViraFEST assay, PBMC were stimulated with viral peptide pools, and TCR sequencing was then used to find antigen-specific CD4+ T cell clonotypes based on their expansion. In two convalescent patients, pre-vaccine samples were collected 16 days and one week ahead of the first dose, 142 and 148 days after COVID-19 diagnosis. In both COVID-19 convalescent patients and infection-naive vaccine recipients, the study compared SARS-CoV-2 spike-specific CD4+ TCR repertoires from before mRNA vaccination with those from after it. Participants received two doses of either the BNT162b2 or the mRNA-1273 mRNA SARS-CoV-2 vaccine. Cultures from other donors in the study were sequenced using the Oncomine TCR Beta short-read assay on an Illumina iSeq 100. The full study included ten to eleven COVID-19 convalescent patients and a handful of SARS-CoV-2-naive healthy vaccine recipients. Approximately 2.1 million PBMC per well were cultured in IMDM with around 5% human AB serum, around 9.1 IU/ml IL-2 and gentamicin, plus 10 ug/ml peptides. Results the study describes overall, beyond this receptor: Marked clonal contraction was observed in both infection-induced and vaccine-induced clones at late post-vaccination timepoints, consistent with waning T cell responses. Only a small number of convalescent patients were included, and no early post-infection timepoints were available, which limited the study. In convalescent patients, the post-vaccine spike-reactive repertoire consisted mainly of new vaccine-induced clones, largely distinct from infection-induced clones.

Notes on this clone: Its recognized antigen is unknown. Per-base qualities were not stored, and no clone one base away is much larger.

Library prep was done by the immunoSEQ multiplex PCR assay. DNA from the cultured and isolated CD4+ T cells underwent TCR beta CDR3 sequencing. Per the authors' processing: Non-productive TCR sequences were removed and reads were trimmed to the CDR3 region, keeping CDR3s of at least 7 amino acids. Antigen-specific clonotypes were identified with the MANAFEST web app by comparing expansion in peptide wells against reference cultures. To be called positive, a clone needed expansion at FDR<0.05 compared with the reference and with all other wells, an odds ratio greater than 5, and a frequency greater than 0.1% in two replicate wells. Cross-reactive clonotypes were defined as significantly expanded in SARS-CoV-2 spike wells and in at least one common cold coronavirus spike condition. Using the stringdist R package, CDR3 similarity was measured by Levenshtein distance, and unrooted trees were constructed with ape in R 3.6.1. Entries here come from immuneACCESS through TCRdb and include only in-frame sequences with V and J called. Some clones fail to appear in such tables; in the studies checked, an unresolved V gene covers under half of the shortfall, and the cause of the remainder is unknown. Clonal size and the V and J genes are those of that table, whereas D and trimming came from the DNA. Recorded for this sample are under 50,000 clones; around 76% of them occurred a single time. About 10% of the sample rests with the top ten.

Based on the germline V gene, the CDR1 and CDR2 sequences are LGHNA and YSLEER. After removal of 4 bases from V and 2 bases from J, the junction retains 1 base not matched to a gene. Counted from cysteine to phenylalanine, this CDR3 has 16 amino acids. Only the CDR3 DNA is retained, 48 bases long and in frame from the first base. After approximately 11 days of culture, CD4+ T cells were isolated with the EasySep CD4+ T cell isolation kit. PCR-confirmed SARS-CoV-2 infection had occurred in convalescent patients between March and December 2020, before the Alpha, Beta and Delta variants emerged in the United States. On days 3 and 7, half of the culture medium was replaced with fresh IL-2-containing medium. Unless otherwise noted, each peptide stimulation condition was cultured in triplicate wells. Using Ficoll-Paque Plus gradient centrifugation, PBMC were separated from whole blood and then either used fresh or cryopreserved at -140C. The QIAamp micro DNA kit was used to extract genomic DNA from the cultured CD4+ T cells.

Specimen: CD4+ T cells from PBMCs cultured without peptide, collected before COVID-19 vaccination. The chain uses TRBV4-3 and TRBJ2-1, and TRBD2 aligns with 14 junction nucleotides. The clonotype was recovered from a human donor who had a prior SARS-CoV-2 infection. The sequence in DNA is TGCGCCAGCAGCCGGGGACTAGCGGGAGCCTACAATGAGCAGTTCTTC. This gives the protein CASSRGLAGAYNEQFF.